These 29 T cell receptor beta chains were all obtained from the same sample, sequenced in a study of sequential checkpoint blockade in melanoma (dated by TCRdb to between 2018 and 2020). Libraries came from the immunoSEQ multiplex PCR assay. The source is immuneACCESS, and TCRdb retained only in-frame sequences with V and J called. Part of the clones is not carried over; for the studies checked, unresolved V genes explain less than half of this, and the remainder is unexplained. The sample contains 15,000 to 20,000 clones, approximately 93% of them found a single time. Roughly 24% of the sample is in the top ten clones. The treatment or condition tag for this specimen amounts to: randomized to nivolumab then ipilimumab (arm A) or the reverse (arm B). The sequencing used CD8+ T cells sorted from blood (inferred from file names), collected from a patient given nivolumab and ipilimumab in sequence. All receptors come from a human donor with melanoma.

CDR3 in DNA: TGTGCCAGCAGACATAGCGGTTACGAGCAGTACTTC. Amino acids: CASRHSGYEQYF. V gene TRBV6-5 combines with J gene TRBJ2-7; possibly TRBD2 for D (6 bases). The CDR3 is 12 residues long. Trimming shortened V by 6 bases and J by 4 bases, and 10 bases separated the two germline ends. Germline V gene sequence: CDR1 MNHEY, CDR2 SVGAGI.

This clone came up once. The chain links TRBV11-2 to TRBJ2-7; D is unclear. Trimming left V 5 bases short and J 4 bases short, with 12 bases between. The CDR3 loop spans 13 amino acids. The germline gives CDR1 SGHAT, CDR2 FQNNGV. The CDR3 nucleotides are TGTGCCAGCAGCCTTTGGGCTGCATACGAGCAGTACTTC. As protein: CASSLWAAYEQYF.

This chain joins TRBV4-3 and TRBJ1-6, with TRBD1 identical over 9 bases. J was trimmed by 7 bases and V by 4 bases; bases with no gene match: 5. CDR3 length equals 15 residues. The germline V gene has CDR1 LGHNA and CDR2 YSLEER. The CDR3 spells CASSPGTGSNSPLHF. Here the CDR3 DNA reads TGCGCCAGCAGCCCAGGGACAGGGTCCAATTCACCCCTCCACTTT.

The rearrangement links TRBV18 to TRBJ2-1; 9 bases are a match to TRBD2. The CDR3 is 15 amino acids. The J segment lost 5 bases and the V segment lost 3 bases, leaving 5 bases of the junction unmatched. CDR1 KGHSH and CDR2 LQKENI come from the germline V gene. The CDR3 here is CASSPQASGDNEQFF. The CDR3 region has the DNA TGTGCCAGCTCACCCCAGGCTAGCGGGGACAATGAGCAGTTCTTC.

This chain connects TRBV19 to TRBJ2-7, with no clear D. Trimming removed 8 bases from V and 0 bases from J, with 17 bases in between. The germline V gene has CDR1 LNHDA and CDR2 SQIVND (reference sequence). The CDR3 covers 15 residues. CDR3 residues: CASRSALRSSYEQYV. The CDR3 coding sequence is TGTGCCAGTCGGTCGGCTCTGAGGAGCTCCTACGAGCAGTACGTC.

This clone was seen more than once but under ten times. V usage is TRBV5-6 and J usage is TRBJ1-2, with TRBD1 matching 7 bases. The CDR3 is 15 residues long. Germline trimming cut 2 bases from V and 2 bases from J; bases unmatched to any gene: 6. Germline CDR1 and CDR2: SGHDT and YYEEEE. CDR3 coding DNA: TGTGCCAGCAGCTTCCGAAGGGGGCGGAACTATGGCTACACCTTC. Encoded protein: CASSFRRGRNYGYTF.

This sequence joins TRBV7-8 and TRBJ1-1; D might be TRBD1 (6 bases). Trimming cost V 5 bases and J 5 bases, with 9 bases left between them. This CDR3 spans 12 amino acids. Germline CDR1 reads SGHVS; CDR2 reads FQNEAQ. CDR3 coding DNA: TGTGCCAGCAGCAATACAGGGACTGAAGCTTTCTTT. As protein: CASSNTGTEAFF.

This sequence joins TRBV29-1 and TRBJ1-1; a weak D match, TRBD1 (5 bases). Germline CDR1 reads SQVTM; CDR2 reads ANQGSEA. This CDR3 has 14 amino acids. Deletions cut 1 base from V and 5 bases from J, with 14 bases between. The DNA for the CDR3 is TGCAGCGTTGAAGGTCGACAGCCGTTTACTGAAGCTTTCTTT. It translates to CSVEGRQPFTEAFF.

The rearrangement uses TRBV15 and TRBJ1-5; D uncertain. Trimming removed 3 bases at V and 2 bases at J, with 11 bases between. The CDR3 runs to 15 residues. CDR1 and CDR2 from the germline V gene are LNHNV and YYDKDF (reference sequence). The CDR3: CATSSSGDGNQPQHF. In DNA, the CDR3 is TGTGCCACCAGCAGCTCGGGTGATGGCAATCAGCCCCAGCATTTT.

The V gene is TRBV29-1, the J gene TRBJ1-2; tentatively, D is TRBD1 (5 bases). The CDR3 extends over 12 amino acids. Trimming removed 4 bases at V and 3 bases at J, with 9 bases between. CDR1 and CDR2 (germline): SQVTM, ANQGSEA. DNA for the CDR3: TGCAGCGTTGCCGCAGGGTACTATGGCTACACCTTC. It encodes CSVAAGYYGYTF. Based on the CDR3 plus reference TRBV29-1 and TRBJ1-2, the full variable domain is SAVISQKPSRDICQRGTSLTIQCQVDSQVTMMFWYRQQPGQSLTLIATANQGSEATYESGFVIDKFPISRPNLTFSTLTVSNMSPEDSSIYLCSVAAGYYGYTFGSGTRLTVV.

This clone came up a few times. The CDR3 loop reads CASSPEGTGFEQYF. DNA of the CDR3: TGTGCCAGCAGCCCCGAGGGGACAGGTTTCGAGCAGTACTTC. The chain uses TRBV11-1 and TRBJ2-7; 8 bases align to TRBD1. This CDR3 has 14 amino acids. Per the germline V gene, CDR1 is SGHAT and CDR2 is FQDESV (reference sequence). The V and J ends lost 5 bases and 6 bases, in that order; junction bases with no gene match: 9.

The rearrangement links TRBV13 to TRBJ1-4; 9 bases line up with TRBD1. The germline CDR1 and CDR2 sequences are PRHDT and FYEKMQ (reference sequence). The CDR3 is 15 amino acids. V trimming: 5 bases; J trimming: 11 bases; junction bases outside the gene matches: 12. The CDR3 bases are TGTGCCAGCAGCCCTACCGGGACAGGGTGGAGGAAACTGTTTTTT. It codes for CASSPTGTGWRKLFF.

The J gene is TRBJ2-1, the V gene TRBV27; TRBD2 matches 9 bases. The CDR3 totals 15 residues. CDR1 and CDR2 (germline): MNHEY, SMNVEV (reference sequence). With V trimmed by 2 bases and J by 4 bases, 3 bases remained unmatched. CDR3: CASSLRAGGYNEQFF. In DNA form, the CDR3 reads TGTGCCAGCAGTTTACGAGCGGGGGGTTACAATGAGCAGTTCTTC.

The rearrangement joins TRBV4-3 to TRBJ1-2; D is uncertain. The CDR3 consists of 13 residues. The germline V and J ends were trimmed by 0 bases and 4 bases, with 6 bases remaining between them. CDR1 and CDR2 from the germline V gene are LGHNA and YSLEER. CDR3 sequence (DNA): TGCGCCAGCAGCCAAGATCCGGGCTATGGCTACACCTTC. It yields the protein CASSQDPGYGYTF.

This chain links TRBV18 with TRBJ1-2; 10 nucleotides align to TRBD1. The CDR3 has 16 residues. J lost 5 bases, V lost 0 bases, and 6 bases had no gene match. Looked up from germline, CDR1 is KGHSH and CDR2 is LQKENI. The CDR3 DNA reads TGTGCCAGCTCACCACCGGGACAGGGGACCGGTTATGGCTACACCTTC. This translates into CASSPPGQGTGYGYTF.

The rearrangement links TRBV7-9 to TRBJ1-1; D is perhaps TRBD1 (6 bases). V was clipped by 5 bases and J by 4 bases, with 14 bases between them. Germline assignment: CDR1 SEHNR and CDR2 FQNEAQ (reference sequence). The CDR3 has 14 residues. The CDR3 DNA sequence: TGTGCCAGCAGCGACGGACAGAAGGGCACTGAAGCTTTCTTT. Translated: CASSDGQKGTEAFF. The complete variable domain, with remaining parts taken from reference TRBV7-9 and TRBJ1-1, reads DTGVSQNPRHKITKRGQNVTFRCDPISEHNRLYWYRQTLGQGPEFLTYFQNEAQLEKSRLLSDRFSAERPKGSFSTLEIQRTEQGDSAMYLCASSDGQKGTEAFFGQGTRLTVV.

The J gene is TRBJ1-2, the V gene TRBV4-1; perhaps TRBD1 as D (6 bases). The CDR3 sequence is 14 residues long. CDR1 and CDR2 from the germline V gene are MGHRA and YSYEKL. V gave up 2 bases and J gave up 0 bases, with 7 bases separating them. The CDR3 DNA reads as TGCGCCAGCAGCCAAACAGGGCCTAACTATGGCTACACCTTC. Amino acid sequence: CASSQTGPNYGYTF.

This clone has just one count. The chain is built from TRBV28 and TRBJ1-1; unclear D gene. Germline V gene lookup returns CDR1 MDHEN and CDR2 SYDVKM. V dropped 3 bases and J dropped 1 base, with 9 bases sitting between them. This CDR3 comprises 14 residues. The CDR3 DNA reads TGTGCCAGCAGTTTCCCCCTCGGGAACACTGAAGCTTTCTTT. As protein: CASSFPLGNTEAFF.

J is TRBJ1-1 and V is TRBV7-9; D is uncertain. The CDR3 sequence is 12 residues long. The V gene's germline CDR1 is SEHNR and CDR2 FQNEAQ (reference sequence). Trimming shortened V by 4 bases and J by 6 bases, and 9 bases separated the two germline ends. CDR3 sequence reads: CASSSDSAEAFF. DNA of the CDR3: TGTGCCAGCAGCTCTGACTCTGCTGAAGCTTTCTTT.

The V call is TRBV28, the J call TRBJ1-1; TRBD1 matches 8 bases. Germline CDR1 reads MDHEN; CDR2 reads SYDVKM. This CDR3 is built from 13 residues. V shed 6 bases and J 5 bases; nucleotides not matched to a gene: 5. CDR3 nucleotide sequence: TGTGCCAGCAGCCGGACAGGGATAACTGAAGCTTTCTTT. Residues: CASSRTGITEAFF.

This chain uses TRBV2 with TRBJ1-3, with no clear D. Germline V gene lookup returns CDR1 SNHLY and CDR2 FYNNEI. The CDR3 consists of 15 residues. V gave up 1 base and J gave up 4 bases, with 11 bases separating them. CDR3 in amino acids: CASSEVGSRGNTIYF. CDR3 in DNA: TGTGCCAGCAGTGAAGTGGGCAGCCGGGGAAACACCATATATTTT.

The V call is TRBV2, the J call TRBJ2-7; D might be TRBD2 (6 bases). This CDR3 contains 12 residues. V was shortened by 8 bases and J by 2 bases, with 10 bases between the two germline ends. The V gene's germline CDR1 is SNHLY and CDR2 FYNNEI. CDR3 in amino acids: CASGLATYEQYF. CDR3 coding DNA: TGTGCCAGCGGTCTAGCGACCTACGAGCAGTACTTC. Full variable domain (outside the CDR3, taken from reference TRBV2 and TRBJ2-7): EPEVTQTPSHQVTQMGQEVILRCVPISNHLYFYWYRQILGQKVEFLVSFYNNEISEKSEIFDDQFSVERPDGSNFTLKIRSTKLEDSAMYFCASGLATYEQYFGPGTRLTVT.

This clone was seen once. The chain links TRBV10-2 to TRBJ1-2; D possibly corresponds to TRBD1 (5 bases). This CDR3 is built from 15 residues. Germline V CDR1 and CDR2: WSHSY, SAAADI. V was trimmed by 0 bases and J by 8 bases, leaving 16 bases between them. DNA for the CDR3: TGCGCCAGCAGTGAGTCGACCGGGGGTTTTCCGGGCTACACCTTC. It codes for CASSESTGGFPGYTF.

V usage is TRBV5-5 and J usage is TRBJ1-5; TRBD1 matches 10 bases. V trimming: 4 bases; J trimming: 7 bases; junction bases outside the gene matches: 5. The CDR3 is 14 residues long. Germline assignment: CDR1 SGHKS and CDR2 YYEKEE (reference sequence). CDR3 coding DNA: TGTGCCAGCAGCGACGGGACAGGGGTACAGCCCCAGCATTTT. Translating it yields CASSDGTGVQPQHF.

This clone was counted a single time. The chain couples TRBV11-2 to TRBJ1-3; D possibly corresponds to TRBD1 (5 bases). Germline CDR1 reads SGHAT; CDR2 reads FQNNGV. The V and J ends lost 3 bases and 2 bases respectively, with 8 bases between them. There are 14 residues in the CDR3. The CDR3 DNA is TGTGCCAGCAGCTTCAGGGCTCCTGGAAACACCATATATTTT. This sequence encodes CASSFRAPGNTIYF.

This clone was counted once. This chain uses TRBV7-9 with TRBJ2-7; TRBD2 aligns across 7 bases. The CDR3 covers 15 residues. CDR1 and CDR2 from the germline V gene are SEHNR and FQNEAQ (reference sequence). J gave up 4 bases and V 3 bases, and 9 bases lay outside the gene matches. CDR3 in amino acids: CASSLGLSEAYEQYF. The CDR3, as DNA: TGTGCCAGCAGCTTGGGACTATCGGAGGCATACGAGCAGTACTTC.

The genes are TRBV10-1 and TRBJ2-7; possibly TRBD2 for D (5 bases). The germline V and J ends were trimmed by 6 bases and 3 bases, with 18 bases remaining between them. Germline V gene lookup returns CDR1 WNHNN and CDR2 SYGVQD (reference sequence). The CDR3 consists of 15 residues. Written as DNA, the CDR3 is TGCGCCAGCAGAATTAGTCACCCTAGCTTCTACGAGCAGTACGTC. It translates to CASRISHPSFYEQYV.

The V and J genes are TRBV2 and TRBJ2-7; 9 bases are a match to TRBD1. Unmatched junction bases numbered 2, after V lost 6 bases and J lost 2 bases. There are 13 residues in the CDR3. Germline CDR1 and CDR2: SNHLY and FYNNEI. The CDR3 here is CASSRTGAYEQYV. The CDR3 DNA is TGTGCCAGCAGCCGGACAGGGGCCTACGAGCAGTACGTC.

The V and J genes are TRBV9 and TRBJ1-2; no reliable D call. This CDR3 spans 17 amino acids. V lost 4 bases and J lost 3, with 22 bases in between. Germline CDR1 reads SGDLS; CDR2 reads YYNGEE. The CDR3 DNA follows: TGTGCCAGCAGCTCGAGGGTTAACTCCCAACGGGACTATGGCTACACCTTC. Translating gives CASSSRVNSQRDYGYTF.